The T cell receptor beta chain under discussion was sequenced for a study of blood T cell repertoires in COVID-19. The overall study: Specimens from acute and convalescent COVID-19 originated in the United States, Italy and Spain. T cells, B-cell-depleted T cells, or PBMCs supplied cDNA or gDNA.

J lost 8 bases, V lost 3 bases, and 5 bases had no gene match. CDR3 size: 13 residues. CDR1 is MNHNS, CDR2 SASEGT, per germline. During active infection, Seattle patients enrolled and were then monitored through disease. In the original processing: It was from reference gene primer amplification that nucleated cell counts were estimated. Only in-frame clones appear in the TCRdb table, and some are missing; sequencing was by immunoSEQ multiplex PCR. V and J calls plus clone size are reproduced from that table; the DNA served to infer D and trimming. The sample lists 200,000 to 300,000 clones, roughly 81% seen once, with 7.5% in the top ten. The count of this clone is one.

The receptor was derived from an elderly woman with COVID-19, enrolled during active disease. Material for sequencing was peripheral blood. The chain carries TRBV6-1 and TRBJ1-1; 8 bases agree with TRBD1. The CDR3 DNA follows: TGTGCCAGCAGTGAGAGGACAGGGACCGAAGCTTTCTTT. Amino acid sequence: CASSERTGTEAFF.